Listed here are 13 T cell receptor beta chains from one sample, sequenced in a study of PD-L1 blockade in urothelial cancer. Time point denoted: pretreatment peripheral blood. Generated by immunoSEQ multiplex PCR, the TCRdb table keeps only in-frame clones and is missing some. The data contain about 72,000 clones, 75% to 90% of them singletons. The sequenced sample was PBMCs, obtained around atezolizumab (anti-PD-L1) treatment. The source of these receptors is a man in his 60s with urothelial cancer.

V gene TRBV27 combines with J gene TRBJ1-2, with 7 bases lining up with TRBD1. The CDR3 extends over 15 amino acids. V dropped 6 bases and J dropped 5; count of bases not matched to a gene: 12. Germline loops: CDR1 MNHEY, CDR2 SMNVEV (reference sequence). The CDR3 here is CASRTLTGQIYGYTF. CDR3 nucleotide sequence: TGTGCCAGCAGAACCCTCACGGGACAGATATATGGCTACACCTTC.

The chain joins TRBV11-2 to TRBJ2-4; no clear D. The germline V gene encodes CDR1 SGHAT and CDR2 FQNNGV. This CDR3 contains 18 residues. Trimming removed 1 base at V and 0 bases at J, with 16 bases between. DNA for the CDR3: TGTGCCAGCAGCTTAGGACTTTCAAGCGTCCTAGCCAAAAACATTCAGTACTTC. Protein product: CASSLGLSSVLAKNIQYF.

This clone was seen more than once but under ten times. The CDR3 is CASSLPQLQETQYF. The CDR3 DNA reads as TGTGCCAGCAGCCTGCCACAGCTCCAAGAGACCCAGTACTTC. The chain employs TRBV7-2 and TRBJ2-5; D uncertain. The CDR3 extends over 14 amino acids. V was cut by 5 bases and J by 1 base, with 11 bases left in between. The germline V gene encodes CDR1 SGHTA and CDR2 FQGNSA.

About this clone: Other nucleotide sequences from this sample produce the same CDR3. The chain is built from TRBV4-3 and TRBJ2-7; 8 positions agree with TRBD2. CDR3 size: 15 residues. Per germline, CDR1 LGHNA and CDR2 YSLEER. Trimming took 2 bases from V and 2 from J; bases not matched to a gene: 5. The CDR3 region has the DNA TGCGCCAGCAGCCAAAGGCTAGCGGGTCCCTACGAGCAGTACTTC. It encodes CASSQRLAGPYEQYF.

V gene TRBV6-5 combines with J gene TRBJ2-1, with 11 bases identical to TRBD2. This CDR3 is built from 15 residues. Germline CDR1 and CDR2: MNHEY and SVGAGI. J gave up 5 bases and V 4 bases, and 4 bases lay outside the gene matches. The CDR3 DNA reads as TGTGCCAGCAGTTTAGCGGGGGGGGATAACAATGAGCAGTTCTTC. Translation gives CASSLAGGDNNEQFF.

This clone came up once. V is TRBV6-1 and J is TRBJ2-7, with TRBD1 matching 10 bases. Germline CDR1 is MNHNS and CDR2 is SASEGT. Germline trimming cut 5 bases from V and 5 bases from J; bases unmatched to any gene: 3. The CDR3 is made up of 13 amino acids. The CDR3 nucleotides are TGTGCCAGCAGTCTGGGACAGGGGAACGAGCAGTACTTC. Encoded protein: CASSLGQGNEQYF.

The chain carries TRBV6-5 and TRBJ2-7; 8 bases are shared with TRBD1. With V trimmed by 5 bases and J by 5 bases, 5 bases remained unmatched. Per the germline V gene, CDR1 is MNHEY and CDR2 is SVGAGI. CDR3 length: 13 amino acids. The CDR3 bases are TGTGCCAGCAGTCGGACAGGGAACAACGAGCAGTACTTC. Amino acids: CASSRTGNNEQYF.

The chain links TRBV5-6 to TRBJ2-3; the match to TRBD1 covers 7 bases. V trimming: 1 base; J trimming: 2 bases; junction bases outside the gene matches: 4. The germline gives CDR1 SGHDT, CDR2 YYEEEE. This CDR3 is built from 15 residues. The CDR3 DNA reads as TGTGCCAGCAGCTTGCGACAGGGCCTCACAGATACGCAGTATTTT. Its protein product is CASSLRQGLTDTQYF.

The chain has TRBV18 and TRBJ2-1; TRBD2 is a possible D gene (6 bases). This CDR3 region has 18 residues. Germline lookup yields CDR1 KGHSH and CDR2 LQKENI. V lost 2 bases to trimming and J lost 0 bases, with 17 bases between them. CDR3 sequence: CASSPSGTGVSSYNEQFF. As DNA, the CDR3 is TGTGCCAGCTCACCAAGTGGGACGGGAGTGAGCTCCTACAATGAGCAGTTCTTC.

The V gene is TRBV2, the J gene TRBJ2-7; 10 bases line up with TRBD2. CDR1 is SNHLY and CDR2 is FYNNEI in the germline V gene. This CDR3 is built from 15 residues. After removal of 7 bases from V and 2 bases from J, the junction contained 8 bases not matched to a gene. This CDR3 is CASTERTSGAYEQYF. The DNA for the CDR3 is TGTGCCAGCACCGAAAGGACTAGCGGCGCCTACGAGCAGTACTTC. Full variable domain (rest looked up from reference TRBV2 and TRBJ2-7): EPEVTQTPSHQVTQMGQEVILRCVPISNHLYFYWYRQILGQKVEFLVSFYNNEISEKSEIFDDQFSVERPDGSNFTLKIRSTKLEDSAMYFCASTERTSGAYEQYFGPGTRLTVT.

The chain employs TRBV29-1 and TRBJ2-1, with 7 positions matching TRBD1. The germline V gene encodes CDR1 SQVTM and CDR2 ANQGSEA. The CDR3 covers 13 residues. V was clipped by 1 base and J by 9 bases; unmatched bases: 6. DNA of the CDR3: TGCAGCGTTGAAGGACAGGGTTTCCCTGAGCAGTTCTTC. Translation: CSVEGQGFPEQFF.

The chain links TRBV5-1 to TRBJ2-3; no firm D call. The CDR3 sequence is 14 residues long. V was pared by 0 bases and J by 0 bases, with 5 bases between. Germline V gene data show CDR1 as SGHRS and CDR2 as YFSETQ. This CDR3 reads CASSLGVSTDTQYF. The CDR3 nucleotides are TGCGCCAGCAGCTTGGGAGTTAGCACAGATACGCAGTATTTT.

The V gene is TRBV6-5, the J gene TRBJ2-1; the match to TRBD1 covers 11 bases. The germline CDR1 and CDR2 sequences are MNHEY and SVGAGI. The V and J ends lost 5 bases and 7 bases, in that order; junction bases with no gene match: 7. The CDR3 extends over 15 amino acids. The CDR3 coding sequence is TGTGCCAGCAGTACGGACAGGGGGCGGGTTAATGAGCAGTTCTTC. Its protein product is CASSTDRGRVNEQFF.